Listed below are T cell receptor beta chains from one sample, sequenced in a study of T cell responses to AZD1222 COVID-19 vaccine. Using immunoSEQ multiplex PCR, the repertoire was profiled, and TCRdb retains in-frame clones only, with some absent. The table has 100,000 to 150,000 clones, approximately 88% seen once. Here the sequenced sample was peripheral blood, taken on day 0 of AZD1222 vaccination. These receptors all stem from an adult in good health. Both conserved end residues are part of each CDR3. The order of the fields is V gene, D gene, CDR3 protein. A D gene is named only where the DNA matches it firmly.

TRBV10-3 TRBD1 CAISGGQGTNTEAFF
TRBV18 TRBD1 CASSSTTGGNEQYF
TRBV6-5 NA CASSRGGNYGYTF
TRBV19 TRBD2 CASRLAGRGEQFF
TRBV19 NA CASSIGQLNEKLFF
TRBV5-1 TRBD1 CASSLAGTADPDTQYF
TRBV12-3/TRBV12-4 TRBD1 CASSRTGDSPLHF
TRBV2 TRBD1 CASKGQGLNTGELFF
TRBV11-3 TRBD1 CASAMDRDYEQYF
TRBV19 NA CASSITPTGLGGYTF
TRBV6-2/TRBV6-3 NA CASSYSIEGLSNQPQHF
TRBV3-1/TRBV3-2 NA CASGLEGNTIYF
TRBV2 NA CASSGSRMNTEAFF
TRBV15 NA CATSRVLGRSGGGTQYF
TRBV3-1/TRBV3-2 TRBD1 CASVWRQGIGEQFF
TRBV7-2 NA CASSLVVDTGELFF
TRBV4-3 TRBD1 CASSQAGQGFPFSYEQYF
TRBV5-1 NA CASSLDAEAFF
TRBV7-2 NA CASSYDSNNYNSPLHF
TRBV5-1 NA CASSFSTGEDGYTF
TRBV7-9 NA CASSLAGPGEDTQYF
TRBV7-9 TRBD1 CASSTYRGTNTEAFF
TRBV12-5 NA CASGLGATLGVDEQFF
TRBV19 NA CASTPREGGDEQYF
TRBV5-5 TRBD1 CASSLALQGARNYGYTF
TRBV15 TRBD1 CATSRRGDRYKQYF
TRBV7-6 TRBD1 CASSPRTGGNYGYTF
TRBV2 TRBD1 CASSAGTGETQYF
TRBV6-5 NA CAAGGPGGYTF